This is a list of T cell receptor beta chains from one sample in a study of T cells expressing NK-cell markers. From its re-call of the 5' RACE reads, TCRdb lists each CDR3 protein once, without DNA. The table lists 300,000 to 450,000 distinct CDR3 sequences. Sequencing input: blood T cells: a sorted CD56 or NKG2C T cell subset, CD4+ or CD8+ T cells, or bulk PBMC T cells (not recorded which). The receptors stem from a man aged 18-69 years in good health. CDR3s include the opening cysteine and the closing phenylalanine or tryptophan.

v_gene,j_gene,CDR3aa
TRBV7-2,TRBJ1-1,CASSGYRSTEAFF
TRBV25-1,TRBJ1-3,CASSATGAAGNTIYF
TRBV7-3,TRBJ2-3,CASSYSPGGRADTQYF
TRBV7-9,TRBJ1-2,CAARTSGEEPNYGYTF
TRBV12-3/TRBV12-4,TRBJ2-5,CASRGTGAQGGRTKETQYF
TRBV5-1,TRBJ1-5,CASSWGTGGNQPQHF
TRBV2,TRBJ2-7,CASTREGGSYAYEQYF
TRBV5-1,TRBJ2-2,CASSRLPGGRGGTGELFF
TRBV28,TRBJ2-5,CASSMGTSGGYQETQYF
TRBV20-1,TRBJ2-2,CSASFGPNTGELFF
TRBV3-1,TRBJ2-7,CASSQGRTSGYEQYF
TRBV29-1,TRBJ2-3,CSVAWQFTAADTQYF
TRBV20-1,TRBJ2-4,CSARAFGGNIQYF
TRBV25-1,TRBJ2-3,CASRTSTGGSTDTQYF
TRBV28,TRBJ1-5,CASSFSGLSNQPQHF
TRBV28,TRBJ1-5,CASSADRGPYPQHF
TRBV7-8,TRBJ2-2,CASSPSGATGELFF